The 5 T cell receptor beta chains below were found in one sample sequenced in a study of beta chain features in type 1 diabetes. The investigators reverse transcribed all of the isolated RNA, so they sequenced expressed TCRB transcripts. Clones were read by immunoSEQ multiplex PCR, and TCRdb kept only the in-frame ones, dropping some. The sample lists around 430,000 clones, about 30% seen once, with around 0.065% in the top ten. Material: naive CD4+ T cells from blood. The source of these receptors is a man between 18 and 29 years old in good health.

This clone was observed a few times. The chain links TRBV7-9 to TRBJ1-1; D perhaps matches TRBD1 (5 bases). V shed 4 bases and J shed 5 bases, with 11 bases lying between them. CDR3 size: 13 residues. Germline values: CDR1 SEHNR, CDR2 FQNEAQ (reference sequence). The CDR3 sequence: CASSSIEGTEAFF. The CDR3 coding sequence is TGTGCCAGCAGCTCAATAGAGGGGACTGAAGCTTTCTTT.

This clone was recorded only once. The rearrangement links TRBV29-1 to TRBJ1-2; 8 nucleotides match TRBD1. CDR1 and CDR2 (germline): SQVTM, ANQGSEA. J lost 1 base, V lost 0 bases, and 16 bases had no gene match. The CDR3 extends over 19 amino acids. The CDR3 sequence: CSVEDLYRGMDWVNYGYTF. The DNA of the CDR3 is TGCAGCGTTGAAGATCTGTACAGGGGGATGGATTGGGTTAACTATGGCTACACCTTC.

This clone has more than one count but fewer than ten. At one end the junction does not follow the germline gene, possibly because of a read error. The genes are TRBV25-1 and TRBJ2-7; D ambiguous. The CDR3 sequence is 11 residues long. CDR1 MGHDK and CDR2 SYGVNS come from the germline V gene. The CDR3 nucleotides are TGTGCCAGCAGTAACCGAGATCGGACGGACTTC. Translating gives CASSNRDRTDF.

This clone was counted a few times. The chain recombines TRBV19 with TRBJ2-5; TRBD2 agrees at 13 bases. The trim removed 8 bases at V and 5 bases at J, leaving 5 bases unmatched. Germline CDR1 is LNHDA and CDR2 is SQIVND (reference sequence). The CDR3 totals 14 residues. The CDR3 spells CASWTSGRWETQYF. The CDR3 nucleotides are TGTGCCAGTTGGACTAGCGGGAGATGGGAGACCCAGTACTTC. The full variable domain, rest sourced from reference TRBV19 and TRBJ2-5, is DGGITQSPKYLFRKEGQNVTLSCEQNLNHDAMYWYRQDPGQGLRLIYYSQIVNDFQKGDIAEGYSVSREKKESFPLTVTSAQKNPTAFYLCASWTSGRWETQYFGPGTRLLVL.

This chain's CDR3 is CASSTRQGGYEQYF. For the CDR3, the DNA is TGTGCCAGCAGCACCCGACAGGGGGGCTACGAGCAGTACTTC. V gene TRBV11-2 combines with J gene TRBJ2-7; 9 bases are shared with TRBD1. The CDR3 is 14 amino acids. From germline, CDR1 is SGHAT and CDR2 FQNNGV. The J segment lost 3 bases and the V segment lost 5 bases, leaving 5 bases of the junction unmatched.